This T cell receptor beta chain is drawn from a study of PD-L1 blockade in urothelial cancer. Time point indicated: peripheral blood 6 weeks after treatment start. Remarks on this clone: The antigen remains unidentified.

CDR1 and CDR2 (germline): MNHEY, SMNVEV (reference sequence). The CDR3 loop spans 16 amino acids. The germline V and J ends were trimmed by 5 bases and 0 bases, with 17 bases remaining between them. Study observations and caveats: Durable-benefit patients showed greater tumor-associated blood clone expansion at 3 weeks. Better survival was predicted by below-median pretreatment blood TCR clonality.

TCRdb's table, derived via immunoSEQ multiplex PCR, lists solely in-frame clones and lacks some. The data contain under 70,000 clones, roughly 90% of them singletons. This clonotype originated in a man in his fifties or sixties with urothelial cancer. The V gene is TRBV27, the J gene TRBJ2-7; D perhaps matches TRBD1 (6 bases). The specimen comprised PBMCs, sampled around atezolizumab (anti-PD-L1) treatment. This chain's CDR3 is CASSPETGLSSYEQYF. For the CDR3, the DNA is TGTGCCAGCAGTCCAGAAACAGGGTTGAGCTCCTACGAGCAGTACTTC.